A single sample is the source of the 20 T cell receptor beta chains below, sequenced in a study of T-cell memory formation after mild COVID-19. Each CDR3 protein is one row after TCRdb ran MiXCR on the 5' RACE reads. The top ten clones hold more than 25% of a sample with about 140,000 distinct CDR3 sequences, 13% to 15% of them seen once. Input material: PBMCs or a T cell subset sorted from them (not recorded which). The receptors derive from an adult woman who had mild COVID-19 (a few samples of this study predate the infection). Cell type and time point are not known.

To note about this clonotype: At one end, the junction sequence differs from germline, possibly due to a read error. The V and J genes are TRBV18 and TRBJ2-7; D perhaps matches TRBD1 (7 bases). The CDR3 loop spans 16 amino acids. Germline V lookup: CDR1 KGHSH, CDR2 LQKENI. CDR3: CASSPRRDSLLYEQYF. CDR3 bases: TGTGCCAGCTCCCCACGGAGGGACAGTCTGCTGTACGAGCAGTACTTC.

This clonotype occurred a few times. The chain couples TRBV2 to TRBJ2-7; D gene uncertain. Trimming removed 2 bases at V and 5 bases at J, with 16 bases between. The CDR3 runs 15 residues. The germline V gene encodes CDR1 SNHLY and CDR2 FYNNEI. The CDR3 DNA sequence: TGTGCCAGCAGTGAAATAACACCGACAAGGGACGAGCAGTACTTC. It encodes CASSEITPTRDEQYF.

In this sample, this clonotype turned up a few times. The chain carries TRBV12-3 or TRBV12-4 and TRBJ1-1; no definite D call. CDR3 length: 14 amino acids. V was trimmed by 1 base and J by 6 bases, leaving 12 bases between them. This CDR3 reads CASSLGLGNAEAFF. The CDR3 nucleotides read TGTGCCAGCAGTTTAGGTCTAGGAAACGCTGAAGCTTTCTTT.

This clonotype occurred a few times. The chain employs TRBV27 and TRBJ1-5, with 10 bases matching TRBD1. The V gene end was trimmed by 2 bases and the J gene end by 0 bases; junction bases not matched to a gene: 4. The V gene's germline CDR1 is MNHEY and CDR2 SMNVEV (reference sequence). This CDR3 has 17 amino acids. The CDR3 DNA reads TGTGCCAGCAGTTTAGCGGGGGACAGGGGTAGCAATCAGCCCCAGCATTTT. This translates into CASSLAGDRGSNQPQHF.

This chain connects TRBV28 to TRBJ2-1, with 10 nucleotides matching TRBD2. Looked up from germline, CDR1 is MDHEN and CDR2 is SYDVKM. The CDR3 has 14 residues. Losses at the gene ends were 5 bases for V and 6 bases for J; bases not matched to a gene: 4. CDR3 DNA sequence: TGTGCCAGCAGTCCTAGCGGGAGTCCCAATGAGCAGTTCTTC. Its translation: CASSPSGSPNEQFF.

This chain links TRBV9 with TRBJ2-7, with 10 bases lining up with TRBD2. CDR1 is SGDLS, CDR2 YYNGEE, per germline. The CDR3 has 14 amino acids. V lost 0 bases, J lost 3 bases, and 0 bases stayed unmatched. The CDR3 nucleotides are TGTGCCAGCAGCGTAGCTAGCGGGAGCTACGAGCAGTACTTC. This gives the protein CASSVASGSYEQYF.

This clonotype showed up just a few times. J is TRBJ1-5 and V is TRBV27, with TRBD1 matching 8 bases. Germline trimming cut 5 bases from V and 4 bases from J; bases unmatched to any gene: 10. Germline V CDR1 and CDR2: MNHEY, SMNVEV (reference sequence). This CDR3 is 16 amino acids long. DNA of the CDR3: TGTGCCAGCAGTCCCTCCCGGACAGGGCGGAATCAGCCCCAGCATTTT. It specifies CASSPSRTGRNQPQHF.

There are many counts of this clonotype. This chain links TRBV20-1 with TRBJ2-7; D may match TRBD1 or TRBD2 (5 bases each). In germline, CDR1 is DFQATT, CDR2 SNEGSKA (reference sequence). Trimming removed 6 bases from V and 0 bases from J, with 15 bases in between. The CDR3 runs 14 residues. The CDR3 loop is CSAMGPLSSYEQYF. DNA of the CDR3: TGCAGTGCGATGGGACCCCTGAGCTCCTACGAGCAGTACTTC.

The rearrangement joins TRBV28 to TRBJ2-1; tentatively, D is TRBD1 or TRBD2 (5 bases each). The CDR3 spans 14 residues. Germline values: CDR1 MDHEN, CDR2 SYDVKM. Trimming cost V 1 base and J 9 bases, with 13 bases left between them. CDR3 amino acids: CASSLLGENAEQFF. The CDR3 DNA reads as TGTGCCAGCAGTTTATTGGGGGAGAACGCTGAGCAGTTCTTC.

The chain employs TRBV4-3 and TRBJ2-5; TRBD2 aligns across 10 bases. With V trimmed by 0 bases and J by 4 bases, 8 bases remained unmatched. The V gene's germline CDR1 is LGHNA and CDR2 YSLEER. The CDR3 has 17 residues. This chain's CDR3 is CASSQDTLAGDVETQYF. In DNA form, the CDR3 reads TGCGCCAGCAGCCAAGATACGCTAGCGGGAGATGTAGAGACCCAGTACTTC.

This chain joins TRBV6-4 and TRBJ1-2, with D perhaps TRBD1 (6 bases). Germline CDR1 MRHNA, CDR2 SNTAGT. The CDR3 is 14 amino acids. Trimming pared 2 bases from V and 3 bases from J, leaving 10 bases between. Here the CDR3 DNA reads TGTGCCAGCAGTGACGGGGGGCAGGACTATGGCTACACCTTC. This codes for CASSDGGQDYGYTF.

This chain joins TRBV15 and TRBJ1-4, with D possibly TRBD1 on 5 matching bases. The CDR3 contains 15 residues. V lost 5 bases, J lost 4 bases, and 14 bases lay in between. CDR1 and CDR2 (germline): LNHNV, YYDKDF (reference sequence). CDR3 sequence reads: CATSPGASINEKLFF. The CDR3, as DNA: TGTGCCACCAGCCCCGGGGCATCCATTAATGAAAAACTGTTTTTT.

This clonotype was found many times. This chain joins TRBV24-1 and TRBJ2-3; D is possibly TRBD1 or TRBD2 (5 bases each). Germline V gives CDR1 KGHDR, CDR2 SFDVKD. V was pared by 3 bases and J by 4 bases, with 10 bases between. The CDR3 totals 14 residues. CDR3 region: CATSDGTLADTQYF. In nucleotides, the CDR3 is TGTGCCACCAGTGATGGGACCTTAGCAGATACGCAGTATTTT.

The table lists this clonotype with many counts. The CDR3 DNA follows: TGTGCCAGCAGTCACAACGGACGGATCCAAGAGACCCAGTACTTC. This translates into CASSHNGRIQETQYF. V and J are TRBV6-5 and TRBJ2-5, with D unclear. In germline, CDR1 is MNHEY, CDR2 SVGAGI. The CDR3 is 15 amino acids. V lost 5 bases and J lost 1, with 14 bases in between.

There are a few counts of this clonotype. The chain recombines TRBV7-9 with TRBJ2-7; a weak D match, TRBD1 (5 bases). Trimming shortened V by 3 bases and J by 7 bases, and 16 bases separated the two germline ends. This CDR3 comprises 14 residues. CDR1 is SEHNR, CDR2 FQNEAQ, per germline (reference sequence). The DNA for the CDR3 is TGTGCCAGCAGCTTGCCACCCTTTCAGGGAGAGCAGTACTTC. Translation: CASSLPPFQGEQYF.

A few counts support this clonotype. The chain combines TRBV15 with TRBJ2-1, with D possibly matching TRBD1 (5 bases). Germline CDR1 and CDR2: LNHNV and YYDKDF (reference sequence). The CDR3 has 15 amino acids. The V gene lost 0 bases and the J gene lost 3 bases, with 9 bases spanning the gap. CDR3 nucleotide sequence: TGTGCCACCAGCAGAGATCAGGGTGGCTACAATGAGCAGTTCTTC. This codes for CATSRDQGGYNEQFF.

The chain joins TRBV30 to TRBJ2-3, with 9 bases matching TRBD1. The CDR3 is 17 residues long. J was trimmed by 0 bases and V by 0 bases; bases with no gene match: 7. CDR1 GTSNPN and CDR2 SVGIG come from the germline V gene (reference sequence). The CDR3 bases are TGTGCCTGGAGTGTACTGGGACAGGGAGGAAGCACAGATACGCAGTATTTT. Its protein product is CAWSVLGQGGSTDTQYF.

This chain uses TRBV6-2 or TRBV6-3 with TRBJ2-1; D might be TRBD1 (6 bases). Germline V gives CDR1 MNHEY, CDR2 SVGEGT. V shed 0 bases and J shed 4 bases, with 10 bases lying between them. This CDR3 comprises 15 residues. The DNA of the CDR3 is TGTGCCAGCAGTTACTCCGGGACATCGTACAATGAGCAGTTCTTC. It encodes CASSYSGTSYNEQFF.

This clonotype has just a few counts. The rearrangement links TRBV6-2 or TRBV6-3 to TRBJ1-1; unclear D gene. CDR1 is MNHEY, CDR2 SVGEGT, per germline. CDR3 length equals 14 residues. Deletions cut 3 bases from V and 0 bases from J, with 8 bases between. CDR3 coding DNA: TGTGCCAGCAGTTATGGACCGATGAACACTGAAGCTTTCTTT. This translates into CASSYGPMNTEAFF.

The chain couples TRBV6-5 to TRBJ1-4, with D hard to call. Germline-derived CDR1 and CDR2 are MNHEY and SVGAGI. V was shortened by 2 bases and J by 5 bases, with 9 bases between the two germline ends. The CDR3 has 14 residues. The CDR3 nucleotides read TGTGCCAGCAGTTACGATGGCTTAAATGAAAAACTGTTTTTT. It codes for CASSYDGLNEKLFF.